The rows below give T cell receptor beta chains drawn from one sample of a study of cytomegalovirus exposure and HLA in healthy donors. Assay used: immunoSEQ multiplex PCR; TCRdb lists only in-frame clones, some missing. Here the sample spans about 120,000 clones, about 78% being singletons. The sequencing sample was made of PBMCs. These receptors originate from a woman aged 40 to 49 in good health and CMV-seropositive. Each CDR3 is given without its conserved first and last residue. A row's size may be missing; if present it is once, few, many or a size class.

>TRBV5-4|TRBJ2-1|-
ASSRASSLASAF
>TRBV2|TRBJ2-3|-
ASSGGTGRSTDTQY
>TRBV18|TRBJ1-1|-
ASSPAGSTEAF
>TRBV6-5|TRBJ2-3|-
ASSLDFTDTQY
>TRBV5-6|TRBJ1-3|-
ASSLFRAGNTIY
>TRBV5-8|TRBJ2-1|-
ASSLAYDRGSSYNEQF
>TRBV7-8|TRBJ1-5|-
ASSLVWTFEGQGIDQPQH
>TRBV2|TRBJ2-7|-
ASSKNPGGLAGHEQY
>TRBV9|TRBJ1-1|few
ASSPVQGLWTEAF
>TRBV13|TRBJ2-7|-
ASSPQGRAEYEQY
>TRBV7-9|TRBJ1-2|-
ASSLGGTGDYGYT
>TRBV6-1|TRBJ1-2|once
ASSLSSTWTIGYT
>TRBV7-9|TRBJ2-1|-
ASSGRTSGENEQF
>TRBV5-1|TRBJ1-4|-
ASRRTGDPNEKLF
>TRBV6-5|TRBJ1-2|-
ASRSDRAGGYT
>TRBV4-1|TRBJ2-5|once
ASSHGTSGGDQETQY
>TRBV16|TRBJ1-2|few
ASSKTGTGTFYGYT
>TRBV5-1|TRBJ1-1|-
ASSPLGQSTEAF
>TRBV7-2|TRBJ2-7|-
ASSPSGYEQY
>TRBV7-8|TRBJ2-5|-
ASSHGGVRETQY
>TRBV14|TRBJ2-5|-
ASSQSPAGYETQY
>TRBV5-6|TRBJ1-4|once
ASSLVAGKLF
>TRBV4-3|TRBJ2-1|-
ASSQEPAATRVTSYNEQF
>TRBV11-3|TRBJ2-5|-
ASSLGEETQY
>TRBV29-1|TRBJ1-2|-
SVAEGTNYGYT
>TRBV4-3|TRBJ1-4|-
ASSQGGQGLYGEKLF
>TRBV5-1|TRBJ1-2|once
ASSTTENYGYT
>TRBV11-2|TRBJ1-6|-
ASSLWVDREDNSPLH
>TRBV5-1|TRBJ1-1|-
ASSLDLRYTEAF
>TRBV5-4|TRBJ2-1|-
ASSFGEIGYNEQF
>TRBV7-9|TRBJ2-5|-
ASSFGGISTETQY
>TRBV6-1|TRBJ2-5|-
ASRLLDRETQY
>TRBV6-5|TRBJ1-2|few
ASSYGTGGLYGYT
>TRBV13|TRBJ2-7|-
ASSFLTGGNEQY
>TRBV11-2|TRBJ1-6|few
ASSTQGNSPLH
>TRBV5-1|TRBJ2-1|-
ASSLDSSYNEQF
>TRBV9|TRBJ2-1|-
ASSVLGRGGYNEQF
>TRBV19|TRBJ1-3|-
ASGGLRNTIY
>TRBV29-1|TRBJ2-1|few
SVEVTDNEQF
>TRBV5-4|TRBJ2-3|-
ASSTLQGSADTQY
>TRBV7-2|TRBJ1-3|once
ASTEQGGSGNTIY
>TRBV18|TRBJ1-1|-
ASSPPRESGTEAF
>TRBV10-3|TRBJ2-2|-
AISEGATGELF
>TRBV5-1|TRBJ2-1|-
ASSLLDRDDEQF
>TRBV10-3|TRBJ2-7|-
AISESGGGLRSYEQY
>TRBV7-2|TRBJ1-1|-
ASSLQQNTEAF
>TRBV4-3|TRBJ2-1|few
ASSQGGMRGGLYEQF